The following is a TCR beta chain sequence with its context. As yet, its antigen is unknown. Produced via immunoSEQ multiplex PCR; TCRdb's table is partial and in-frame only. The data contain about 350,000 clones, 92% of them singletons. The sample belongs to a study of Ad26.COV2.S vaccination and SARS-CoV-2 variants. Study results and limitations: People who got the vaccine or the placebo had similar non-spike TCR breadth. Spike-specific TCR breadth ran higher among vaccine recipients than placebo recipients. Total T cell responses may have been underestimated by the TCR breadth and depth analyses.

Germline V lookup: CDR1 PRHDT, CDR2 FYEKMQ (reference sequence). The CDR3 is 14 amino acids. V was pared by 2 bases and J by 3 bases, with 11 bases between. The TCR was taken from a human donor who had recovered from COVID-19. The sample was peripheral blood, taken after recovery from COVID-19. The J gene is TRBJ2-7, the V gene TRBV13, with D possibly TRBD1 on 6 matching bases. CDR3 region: CASSLRTDHYEQYF. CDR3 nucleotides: TGTGCCAGCAGCTTAAGGACAGACCACTACGAGCAGTACTTC.